This T cell receptor beta chain was captured in a study of T cells in Graves' hyperthyroidism and ophthalmopathy. Study-level points and caveats: Also found in blood were most expanded thyroid clonotypes above 0.001. Ophthalmopathy got predicted by the model a median 6.5 months before its onset.

In this sample, this clonotype turned up many times. The antigen remains unidentified. From RNA transcripts, TCR beta CDR3 regions were amplified. When the TCR CDR3 underwent first-round RT-PCR, the HTBI primer set was used. TCRdb used MiXCR to reprocess the multiplex PCR reads, holding one entry per CDR3 protein. Here the sample spans under 800,000 distinct CDR3 sequences, around 13% being singletons. The V gene's germline CDR1 is MGHRA and CDR2 YSYEKL. The CDR3 has 15 amino acids. Between the trimmed V and J ends, which lost 0 bases and 4 bases, there was a span of 12 bases. Exclusion criteria comprised uncontrolled infection, other autoimmune disease, pregnancy or lactation.

The receptor was derived from a woman aged 18 to 35 with Graves' hyperthyroidism. Sequencing used blood. V gene TRBV4-1 combines with J gene TRBJ1-1; tentatively, D is TRBD1 (5 bases). The CDR3 spells CASSQDSLGRTEAFF. The CDR3 nucleotides read TGCGCCAGCAGCCAAGACTCCCTGGGGCGCACTGAAGCTTTCTTT.